Sequencing of this T cell receptor (beta chain) was carried out in a study of T cells expressing NK-cell markers. Study information: Repertoire data for TCR beta were derived from sorted T cells (CD3+CD56+NKG2C+, CD3+CD56+NKG2C- and CD3+CD56-NKG2C+). Seropositivity for HCMV was found in most of the eight sequenced donors, with one seronegative. General study results and limits: Dominant NKG2C+ clonotypes accounted for roughly 1.0-7.0% of CD8+ T cells in 5 to 7 donors. One observes that, in several donors, these clonotypes were also the leading ones within the CD3+CD56-NKG2C+ fraction.

This CDR3 contains 17 residues. CDR1 is MNHNS, CDR2 SASEGT, per germline. In the case of this clonotype: No antigen is known for it.

TCRdb re-called the 5' RACE reads and gives one entry per CDR3 protein, without DNA. The clone table shows a few hundred thousand distinct CDR3 sequences, with the ten largest holding 3% to 4.5%. The clonotype comes from a young man in good health. The sequenced material came from blood T cells: a sorted CD56 or NKG2C T cell subset, CD4+ or CD8+ T cells, or bulk PBMC T cells (not recorded which). The chain joins TRBV6-1 to TRBJ2-1; the TCRdb D gene call, TRBD2, has no DNA to confirm it. The CDR3 sequence: CASTHIPGLAGGNEQFF.